This note documents a single TCR beta chain sequence. How the authors handled the data: Amplified reference gene primers provided the basis for estimating nucleated cell counts. The assay was immunoSEQ multiplex PCR, and TCRdb's table has in-frame clones only and misses some. The V and J calls and clone size were taken over from that table, and D and trimming were inferred from the DNA. The data show 90,000 to 100,000 clones, with about 85% seen just once and 38% held by the top ten. These data belong to a study of blood T cell repertoires in COVID-19. Study as a whole: Spain, Italy and the United States supplied samples that represented acute and convalescent COVID-19. PBMCs, B-cell-depleted T cells, or T cells were the source of the cDNA or gDNA that made up the material.

The J segment lost 5 bases and the V segment lost 6 bases, leaving 7 bases of the junction unmatched. The CDR3 has 14 amino acids. In germline, CDR1 is MNHEY, CDR2 SVGAGI. The sequence was collected from an elderly man with acute or convalescent COVID-19. The V call is TRBV6-5, the J call TRBJ2-5, with TRBD2 identical over 9 bases. The specimen was peripheral blood. The CDR3 sequence: CASSKAGGYETQYF. CDR3 bases: TGTGCCAGCAGCAAGGCGGGAGGGTACGAGACCCAGTACTTC.